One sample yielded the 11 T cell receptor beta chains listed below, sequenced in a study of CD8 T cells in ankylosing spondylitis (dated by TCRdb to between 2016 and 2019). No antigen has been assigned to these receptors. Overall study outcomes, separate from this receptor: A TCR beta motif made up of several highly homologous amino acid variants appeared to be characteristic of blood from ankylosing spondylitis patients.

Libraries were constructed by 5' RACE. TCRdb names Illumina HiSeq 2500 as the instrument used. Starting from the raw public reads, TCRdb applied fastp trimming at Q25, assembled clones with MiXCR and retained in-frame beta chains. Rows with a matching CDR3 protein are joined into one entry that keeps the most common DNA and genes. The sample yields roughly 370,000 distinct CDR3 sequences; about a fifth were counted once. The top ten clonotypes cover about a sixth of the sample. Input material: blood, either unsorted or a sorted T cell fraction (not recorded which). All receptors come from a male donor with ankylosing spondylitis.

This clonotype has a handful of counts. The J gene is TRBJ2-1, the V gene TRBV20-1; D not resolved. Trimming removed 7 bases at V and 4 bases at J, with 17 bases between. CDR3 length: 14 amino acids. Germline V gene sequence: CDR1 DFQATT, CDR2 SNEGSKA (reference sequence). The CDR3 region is CSVKGLTPYNEQFF. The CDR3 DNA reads TGCAGTGTAAAGGGCCTAACCCCTTACAATGAGCAGTTCTTC.

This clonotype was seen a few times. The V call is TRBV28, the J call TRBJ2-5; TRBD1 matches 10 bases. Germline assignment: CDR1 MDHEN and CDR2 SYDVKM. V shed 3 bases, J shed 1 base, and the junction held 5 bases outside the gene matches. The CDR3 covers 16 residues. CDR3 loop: CASSLIGQGVQETQYF. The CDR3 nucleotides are TGTGCCAGCAGTTTGATTGGACAGGGGGTCCAAGAGACCCAGTACTTC.

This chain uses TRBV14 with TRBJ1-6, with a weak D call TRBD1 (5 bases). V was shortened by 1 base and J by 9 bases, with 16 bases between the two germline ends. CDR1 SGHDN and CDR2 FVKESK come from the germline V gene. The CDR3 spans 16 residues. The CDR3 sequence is CASSQAWGIRVSPLHF. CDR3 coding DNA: TGTGCCAGCAGCCAAGCATGGGGGATACGAGTTTCACCCCTCCACTTT.

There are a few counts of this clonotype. CDR3 amino acids: CASSRAVRLSGNTIYF. The CDR3 DNA reads as TGTGCCAGCAGTCGTGCAGTTCGCCTCTCTGGAAACACCATATATTTT. V gene TRBV12-3 or TRBV12-4 combines with J gene TRBJ1-3; D not resolved. The CDR3 consists of 16 residues. Trimming shortened V by 5 bases and J by 0 bases, and 14 bases separated the two germline ends.

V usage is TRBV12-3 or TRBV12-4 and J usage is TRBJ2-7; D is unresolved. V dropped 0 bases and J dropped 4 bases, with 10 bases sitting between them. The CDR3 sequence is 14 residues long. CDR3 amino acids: CASSLAPEDYEQYF. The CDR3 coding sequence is TGTGCCAGCAGTTTAGCGCCTGAGGATTACGAGCAGTACTTC.

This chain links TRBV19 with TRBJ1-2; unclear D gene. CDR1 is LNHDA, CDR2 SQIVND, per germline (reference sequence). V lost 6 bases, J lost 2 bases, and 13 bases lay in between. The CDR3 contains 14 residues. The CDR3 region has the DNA TGTGCCAGTAGCTCACAGAGAATAAACTATGGCTACACCTTC. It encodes CASSSQRINYGYTF.

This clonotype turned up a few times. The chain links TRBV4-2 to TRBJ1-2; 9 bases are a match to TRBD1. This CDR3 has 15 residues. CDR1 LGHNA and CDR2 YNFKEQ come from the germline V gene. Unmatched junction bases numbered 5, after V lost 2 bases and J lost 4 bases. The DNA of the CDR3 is TGTGCCAGCAGCCAAAGGACAGGGGCGGGCTATGGCTACACCTTC. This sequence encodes CASSQRTGAGYGYTF.

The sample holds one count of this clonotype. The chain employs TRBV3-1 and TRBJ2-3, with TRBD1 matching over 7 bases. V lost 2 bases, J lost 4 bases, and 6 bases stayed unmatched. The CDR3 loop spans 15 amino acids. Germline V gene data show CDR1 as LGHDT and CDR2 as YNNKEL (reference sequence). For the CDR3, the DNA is TGTGCCAGCAGCCAAAGAGGGGGCGCGCCAGATACGCAGTATTTT. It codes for CASSQRGGAPDTQYF.

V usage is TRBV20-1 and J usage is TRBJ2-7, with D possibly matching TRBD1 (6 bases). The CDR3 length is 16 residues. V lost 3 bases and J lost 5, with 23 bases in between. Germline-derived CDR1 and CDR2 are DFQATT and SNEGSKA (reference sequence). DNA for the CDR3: TGCAGTGCTAGGGTCATATTTATAGACAGGCCGAACGAGCAGTACTTC. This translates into CSARVIFIDRPNEQYF.

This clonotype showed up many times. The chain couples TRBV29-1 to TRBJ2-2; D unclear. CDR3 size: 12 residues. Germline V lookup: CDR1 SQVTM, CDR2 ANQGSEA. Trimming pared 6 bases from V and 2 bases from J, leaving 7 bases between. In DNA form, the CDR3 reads TGCAGCGTAGAGACTAACACCGGGGAGCTGTTTTTT. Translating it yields CSVETNTGELFF.

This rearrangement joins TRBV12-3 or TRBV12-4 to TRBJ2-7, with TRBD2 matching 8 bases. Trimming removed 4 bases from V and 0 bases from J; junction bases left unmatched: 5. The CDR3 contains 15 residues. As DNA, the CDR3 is TGTGCCAGCAGTTCAGCGGGAGATTCCTCCTACGAGCAGTACTTC. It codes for CASSSAGDSSYEQYF.